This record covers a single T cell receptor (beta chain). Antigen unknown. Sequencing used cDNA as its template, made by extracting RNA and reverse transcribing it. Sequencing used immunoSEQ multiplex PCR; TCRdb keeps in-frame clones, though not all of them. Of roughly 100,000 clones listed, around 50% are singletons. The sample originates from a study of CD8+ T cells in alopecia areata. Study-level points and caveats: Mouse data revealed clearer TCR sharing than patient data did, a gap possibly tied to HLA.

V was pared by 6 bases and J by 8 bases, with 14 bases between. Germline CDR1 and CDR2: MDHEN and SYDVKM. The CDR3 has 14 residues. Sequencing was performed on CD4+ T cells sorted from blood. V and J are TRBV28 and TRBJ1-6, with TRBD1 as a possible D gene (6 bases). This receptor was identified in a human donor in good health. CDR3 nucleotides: TGTGCCAGCAGGGCCGGGACACCCTATTCACCCCTCCACTTT. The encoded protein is CASRAGTPYSPLHF.